These 15 T cell receptor beta chains were sequenced from one sample in a study of cytomegalovirus exposure and HLA in healthy donors. Researchers ran the PCR with 60 Vbeta and 13 Jbeta primers. Profiled with immunoSEQ multiplex PCR; TCRdb holds only in-frame clones, not every one. Of about 190,000 clones listed, more than 75% are singletons. Sequences were obtained from PBMCs. The receptors come from a young woman in good health and CMV-seronegative.

The DNA of the CDR3 is TGCGCCAGCAGCGGGACAGGGGGCAGTATCAATGAGCAGTTCTTC. This encodes CASSGTGGSINEQFF. The chain has TRBV5-1 and TRBJ2-1; 12 bases align to TRBD1. Germline V gene data show CDR1 as SGHRS and CDR2 as YFSETQ. The CDR3 is 15 amino acids. J was trimmed by 6 bases and V by 4 bases; bases with no gene match: 5.

The CDR3 sequence is CASSIWGEKLFF. In DNA, the CDR3 is TGTGCCAGTAGTATCTGGGGCGAAAAACTGTTTTTT. The J gene is TRBJ1-4, the V gene TRBV19; TRBD1 might be the D (5 bases). Between the trimmed V and J ends, which lost 3 bases and 8 bases, there was a span of 7 bases. CDR3 length: 12 amino acids. The germline V gene encodes CDR1 LNHDA and CDR2 SQIVND (reference sequence).

A note on this clone: The same CDR3 can be traced to other DNA sequences in this sample. V gene TRBV19 combines with J gene TRBJ1-5; 9 nucleotides align to TRBD1. The J segment lost 4 bases and the V segment lost 6 bases, leaving 4 bases of the junction unmatched. CDR1 and CDR2 (germline): LNHDA, SQIVND (reference sequence). The CDR3 has 14 residues. The CDR3 loop is CASSLGQGNQPQHF. For the CDR3, the DNA is TGTGCCAGTAGCCTTGGACAGGGGAATCAGCCCCAGCATTTT. Full variable domain (rest looked up from reference TRBV19 and TRBJ1-5): DGGITQSPKYLFRKEGQNVTLSCEQNLNHDAMYWYRQDPGQGLRLIYYSQIVNDFQKGDIAEGYSVSREKKESFPLTVTSAQKNPTAFYLCASSLGQGNQPQHFGDGTRLSIL.

This chain links TRBV5-1 with TRBJ1-1; D may be TRBD1 (6 bases). V lost 4 bases, J lost 2 bases, and 9 bases lay in between. This CDR3 spans 13 amino acids. The germline CDR1 and CDR2 sequences are SGHRS and YFSETQ. CDR3 coding DNA: TGCGCCAGCAGCCCGGACAGCAACACTGAAGCTTTCTTT. Amino acid sequence: CASSPDSNTEAFF.

Notes on this clone: Other DNA sequences in this sample translate to the same CDR3. The rearrangement joins TRBV7-3 to TRBJ2-7, with unresolved D. V lost 0 bases and J 3 bases, leaving 15 bases between the germline ends. CDR1 SGHTA and CDR2 FQGTGA come from the germline V gene. The CDR3 is 16 residues long. The CDR3 DNA reads TGTGCCAGCAGCTTAACGCATTCGCAGCCAGGCTACGAGCAGTACTTC. Its translation is CASSLTHSQPGYEQYF.

The J gene is TRBJ1-2, the V gene TRBV2; weak D call: TRBD1 (5 bases). The CDR3 runs to 12 residues. The germline V gene has CDR1 SNHLY and CDR2 FYNNEI. V gave up 9 bases and J gave up 5 bases, with 13 bases separating them. CDR3 in amino acids: CARIRDYYGYTF. As DNA, the CDR3 is TGTGCCAGAATCCGGGACTATTATGGCTACACCTTC.

The CDR3 nucleotides are TGCGCCAGCAATAGCGGGGGGCCGCGGACTGAAGCTTTCTTT. As protein: CASNSGGPRTEAFF. The chain links TRBV10-1 to TRBJ1-1, with D possibly matching TRBD1 (6 bases). V was pared by 7 bases and J by 5 bases, with 17 bases between. Germline V gene sequence: CDR1 WNHNN, CDR2 SYGVQD (reference sequence). This CDR3 is built from 14 residues.

This clone came up once. V gene TRBV14 combines with J gene TRBJ2-2; D uncertain. CDR3 length: 16 amino acids. Germline values: CDR1 SGHDN, CDR2 FVKESK. The V end lost 1 base, the J end lost 0 bases, and 9 bases lay between the germline ends. CDR3 coding DNA: TGTGCCAGCAGCCAAGTGCTAGTGTCGAACACCGGGGAGCTGTTTTTT. The encoded protein is CASSQVLVSNTGELFF.

This clone was picked up one time. This chain joins TRBV9 and TRBJ2-2; D is ambiguous. The V gene's germline CDR1 is SGDLS and CDR2 YYNGEE. Trimming shortened V by 7 bases and J by 6 bases, and 10 bases separated the two germline ends. The CDR3 is 12 residues long. CDR3 sequence reads: CASGSSAGELFF. CDR3 bases: TGTGCCAGCGGTTCCAGCGCCGGGGAGCTGTTTTTT.

The count of this clone is one. V is TRBV28 and J is TRBJ1-2; TRBD1 matches at 8 bases. Germline values: CDR1 MDHEN, CDR2 SYDVKM. V shed 7 bases and J 5 bases; nucleotides not matched to a gene: 6. This CDR3 region has 13 residues. The CDR3 DNA reads as TGTGCCAGCATTTCGCAGGGGGCGTATGGCTACACCTTC. It is translated as CASISQGAYGYTF.

The chain has TRBV6-5 and TRBJ2-3, with D possibly being TRBD1 (6 bases). This CDR3 is built from 14 residues. Per the germline V gene, CDR1 is MNHEY and CDR2 is SVGAGI. V dropped 5 bases and J dropped 3 bases, with 12 bases sitting between them. The CDR3 sequence is CASSPTGWTDTQYF. The DNA for the CDR3 is TGTGCCAGCAGTCCGACAGGCTGGACAGATACGCAGTATTTT.

This chain connects TRBV7-9 to TRBJ1-6; 7 nucleotides align to TRBD1. V lost 5 bases, J lost 7 bases, and 8 bases stayed unmatched. Germline V gives CDR1 SEHNR, CDR2 FQNEAQ (reference sequence). This CDR3 is 15 amino acids long. CDR3 sequence reads: CASSDGTVENSPLHF. The CDR3 bases are TGTGCCAGCAGCGACGGGACAGTCGAGAATTCACCCCTCCACTTT.

The chain employs TRBV6-5 and TRBJ2-7, with a weak D call TRBD2 (6 bases). Germline loops: CDR1 MNHEY, CDR2 SVGAGI. The CDR3 is 11 residues long. The V gene lost 6 bases and the J gene lost 11 bases, with 14 bases spanning the gap. The CDR3 loop is CASRVREMEYF. The CDR3 coding sequence is TGTGCCAGCAGGGTCCGGGAGATGGAGTACTTC.

The rearrangement uses TRBV14 and TRBJ2-5, with D hard to call. The better agreement between TRBJ2-7 and the DNA end casts doubt on the J call. The CDR3 runs 12 residues. Germline CDR1 reads SGHDN; CDR2 reads FVKESK. DNA for the CDR3: TGTGCCAGCAGCCAAGGAAGCTACGAGCAGTACTTC. Translating gives CASSQGSYEQYF.

The rearrangement links TRBV6-1 to TRBJ2-5; D is perhaps TRBD2 (6 bases). The CDR3 contains 14 residues. The V end was cut by 1 base, the J end by 5 bases, with 11 bases between. Germline V lookup: CDR1 MNHNS, CDR2 SASEGT. This CDR3 is CASSEGGVSETQYF. In DNA, the CDR3 is TGTGCCAGCAGTGAAGGGGGGGTCTCGGAGACCCAGTACTTC.